Detailed here is one T cell receptor beta chain. In TCRdb, the RT-PCR reads were re-called with MiXCR into one record per CDR3 protein. The table shows about 230,000 distinct CDR3 sequences, with 14% occurring only once. This record belongs to a study of patients and donors after allogeneic stem cell transplantation. Germline values: CDR1 MNHNS, CDR2 SASEGT. The CDR3 extends over 14 amino acids. V shed 6 bases and J 2 bases; nucleotides not matched to a gene: 5. V and J are TRBV6-1 and TRBJ2-5; TRBD1 aligns across 8 bases. This clonotype originated in a human donor who was either an allogeneic HSCT recipient or a stem cell or donor lymphocyte infusion donor (not recorded which). It is not recorded whose cells these are; they may come from a transplant donor. Sequenced: blood, either unsorted or a sorted T cell fraction (not recorded which). The CDR3 region is CASRPGQVQETQYF. The CDR3, as DNA: TGTGCCAGCAGGCCGGGACAGGTACAAGAGACCCAGTACTTC.